Listed below are T cell receptor beta chains from one sample, sequenced in a study of technical replicates of blood from four donors. Assay used: immunoSEQ multiplex PCR; TCRdb lists only in-frame clones, some missing. In the table there are under 110,000 clones, roughly 95% of which are singletons. Input material: T cells isolated from PBMCs. The receptors here all came from a human donor in good health. CDR3s include the opening cysteine and the closing phenylalanine or tryptophan. D genes are given only for firm matches. Clone size appears in some rows only: once, few, many, or a class for an expanded clone.

cdr3_aa,cdr3_nt,d_call,clone_size,v_call,j_call
CASSQFPGLQETQYF,TGCGCCAGCAGCCAATTTCCAGGGTTGCAAGAGACCCAGTACTTC,.,.,TRBV4-1,TRBJ2-5
CAWSVSGTGAYEQYF,TGTGCCTGGAGTGTAAGCGGGACAGGGGCCTACGAGCAGTACTTC,TRBD1,.,TRBV30,TRBJ2-7
CASGGSPYLDGYTF,TGTGCCAGCGGCGGATCTCCCTACCTGGATGGCTACACCTTC,.,.,TRBV6-5,TRBJ1-2
CASRSGTGALNTEAFF,TGTGCCAGCAGATCCGGGACAGGGGCTTTGAACACTGAAGCTTTCTTT,TRBD1,.,TRBV28,TRBJ1-1
CASSPRGLDGYTF,TGTGCCAGCAGCCCCAGGGGGCTGGATGGCTACACCTTC,TRBD1,.,TRBV4-2,TRBJ1-2
CAWSVRFGRRGQYEQFF,TGTGCCTGGAGTGTACGGTTCGGGAGAAGGGGGCAATACGAGCAGTTCTTC,.,.,TRBV30,TRBJ2-1
CASSLVVWTEETQYF,TGTGCCAGCAGCTTAGTGGTCTGGACAGAAGAGACCCAGTACTTC,.,once,TRBV7-9,TRBJ2-5
CASRSFADTQYF,TGCGCCAGCCGTAGCTTTGCAGATACGCAGTATTTT,.,.,TRBV4-1,TRBJ2-3
CASSKISGGGELFF,TGTGCCAGCAGCAAAATATCCGGTGGCGGGGAGCTGTTTTTT,.,.,TRBV13,TRBJ2-2
CASSQRQTPVTSGSISYEQYF,TGTGCCAGCAGCCAAAGACAAACCCCGGTGACTAGCGGGAGTATCTCCTACGAGCAGTACTTC,TRBD2,.,TRBV4-2,TRBJ2-7
CASSEGVGAYEQYF,TGTGCCAGCAGCGAGGGGGTTGGGGCGTACGAGCAGTACTTC,.,.,TRBV9,TRBJ2-7
CSVEDQHSLFF,TGCAGCGTTGAAGATCAACATTCGCTGTTTTTT,.,.,TRBV29-1,TRBJ1-4
CAPHRGLGTEAFF,TGTGCCCCTCATAGGGGGCTTGGCACTGAAGCTTTCTTT,TRBD1,.,TRBV28,TRBJ1-1
CASSPGLAGDEQYF,TGTGCCAGCAGCCCGGGACTAGCGGGGGACGAGCAGTACTTC,TRBD2,once,TRBV7-8,TRBJ2-7
CASRGLAGGEETQYF,TGTGCCAGTAGAGGACTAGCGGGGGGGGAAGAGACCCAGTACTTC,TRBD2,.,TRBV19,TRBJ2-5
CASSLEPTGGKTQYF,TGTGCCAGCAGCTTAGAACCCACAGGGGGAAAGACCCAGTACTTC,TRBD1,.,TRBV7-2,TRBJ2-5
CASSSPVPDTDTQYF,TGTGCCAGCAGCTCCCCGGTTCCCGACACAGATACGCAGTATTTT,.,.,TRBV7-9,TRBJ2-3
CASNTEGQGHHNEQFF,TGTGCCAGCAACACCGAGGGACAGGGACACCACAATGAGCAGTTCTTC,TRBD1,.,TRBV25-1,TRBJ2-1
CASSPRGLAGVHNEQFF,TGTGCCAGCAGTCCACGGGGACTAGCGGGAGTACACAATGAGCAGTTCTTC,TRBD2,.,TRBV28,TRBJ2-1
CASSSRAGVVYEQYF,TGTGCCAGCAGTTCCAGGGCAGGGGTAGTTTACGAGCAGTACTTC,.,.,TRBV28,TRBJ2-7
CASSLTPLSPGLGYEQYF,TGTGCCAGCAGTTTAACTCCCCTCTCGCCGGGACTAGGCTACGAGCAGTACTTC,TRBD2,.,TRBV28,TRBJ2-7
CASSMEGGGTGANYGYTF,TGTGCCAGCAGTATGGAGGGTGGGGGGACAGGGGCCAACTATGGCTACACCTTC,TRBD1,.,TRBV4-2,TRBJ1-2
CASRPRLAETYNEQFF,TGTGCCAGCAGGCCCCGACTAGCGGAAACCTACAATGAGCAGTTCTTC,TRBD2,.,TRBV11-3,TRBJ2-1
CASSDRGLGTDTQYF,TGTGCCAGCAGTGATCGGGGTTTGGGCACAGATACGCAGTATTTT,.,.,TRBV6-4,TRBJ2-3
CASSDSNFGLGDRGPISNQPQHF,TGTGCCAGCAGTGACTCGAATTTTGGGTTGGGGGACAGGGGGCCGATTAGCAATCAGCCCCAGCATTTT,TRBD1,once,TRBV6-4,TRBJ1-5
CASMGALNTEAFF,TGTGCCAGTATGGGCGCACTGAACACTGAAGCTTTCTTT,.,once,TRBV19,TRBJ1-1
CASSEWPSGGRDTQYF,TGTGCCAGCAGTGAATGGCCTAGCGGGGGGCGGGATACGCAGTATTTT,TRBD2,.,TRBV25-1,TRBJ2-3
CASRTGELNTEAFF,TGTGCCAGCAGGACAGGGGAACTGAACACTGAAGCTTTCTTT,TRBD1,.,TRBV28,TRBJ1-1
CASSLDRAGAYNEQFF,TGTGCCAGCAGCTTAGATCGAGCGGGGGCCTACAATGAGCAGTTCTTC,TRBD2,.,TRBV7-6,TRBJ2-1
CASSGTTHNEQFF,TGTGCCAGCAGTGGGACTACTCACAATGAGCAGTTCTTC,TRBD2,.,TRBV6-5,TRBJ2-1
CASTDFKGQVNEKLFF,TGTGCCAGCACGGACTTCAAGGGACAGGTTAATGAAAAACTGTTTTTT,TRBD1,.,TRBV7-9,TRBJ1-4
CASSYQQGSGTEAFF,TGTGCCAGCAGTTACCAACAGGGGTCGGGCACTGAAGCTTTCTTT,TRBD1,.,TRBV6-5,TRBJ1-1
CASSKTGFINEQYF,TGTGCCAGCAGTAAGACAGGGTTTATCAACGAGCAGTACTTC,TRBD1,.,TRBV25-1,TRBJ2-7
CASRGGGNTIYF,TGTGCCAGCCGAGGAGGGGGAAACACCATATATTTT,.,.,TRBV27,TRBJ1-3
CASSYSGLGGEQFF,TGTGCCAGCAGTTACTCTGGACTAGGTGGTGAGCAGTTCTTC,TRBD2,.,TRBV6-5,TRBJ2-1
CASSYTGNTEAFF,TGTGCCAGCAGTTATACAGGGAACACTGAGGCTTTCTTT,.,once,TRBV6-5,TRBJ1-1
CAISETSGTGLTDTQYF,TGTGCCATCAGTGAGACATCCGGGACAGGACTCACAGATACGCAGTATTTT,TRBD1,.,TRBV10-3,TRBJ2-3
CASCRGPEYNEQFF,TGTGCCAGCTGCAGGGGGCCGGAATACAATGAGCAGTTCTTC,TRBD1,.,TRBV6-1,TRBJ2-1
CASKQGYFGYTF,TGTGCCAGTAAACAGGGTTATTTTGGCTACACCTTC,.,.,TRBV6-1,TRBJ1-2
CASSDGTGGNEKLFF,TGTGCCAGCAGCGATGGGACAGGGGGCAATGAAAAACTGTTTTTT,TRBD1,.,TRBV7-6,TRBJ1-4
CASSQEVSGSYNEQFF,TGCGCCAGCAGCCAAGAGGTCAGCGGGTCTTACAATGAGCAGTTCTTC,.,once,TRBV4-1,TRBJ2-1
CASRDGRVTTEAFF,TGTGCCAGCAGGGACGGGAGAGTTACGACTGAAGCTTTCTTT,.,.,TRBV28,TRBJ1-1
CAISESLARNTDTQYF,TGTGCCATCAGTGAGTCTTTGGCTAGGAACACAGATACGCAGTATTTT,.,.,TRBV10-3,TRBJ2-3
CASRGQGGDTQYF,TGTGCCAGTAGGGGACAGGGTGGAGATACGCAGTATTTT,TRBD1,.,TRBV19,TRBJ2-3
CASSFTSKGTDTQYF,TGTGCCAGCAGTTTCACTAGCAAGGGGACAGATACGCAGTATTTT,.,.,TRBV28,TRBJ2-3
CAIRSDNEQFF,TGTGCCATCAGGAGCGACAATGAGCAGTTCTTC,.,.,TRBV10-3,TRBJ2-1
CASLPYRGYNEQFF,TGTGCCAGCCTCCCCTACCGGGGCTACAATGAGCAGTTCTTC,.,.,TRBV6-5,TRBJ2-1
CAISDQPQGSGSNQPQHF,TGTGCCATCAGTGACCAACCGCAGGGGAGTGGCAGCAATCAGCCCCAGCATTTT,.,.,TRBV10-3,TRBJ1-5
CASSYTPLGGYEQFF,TGTGCCAGCAGTTACACCCCCCTGGGGGGATATGAGCAGTTCTTC,.,once,TRBV6-5,TRBJ2-1